These 25 T cell receptor beta chains were sequenced from one sample in a study of CD8 T cells in ankylosing spondylitis. TCRdb recomputed calls from the 5' RACE reads with MiXCR, one row per CDR3 protein. The table records about 240,000 distinct CDR3 sequences, around a tenth of them present only once. The sequenced sample consisted of blood, either unsorted or a sorted T cell fraction (not recorded which). These receptor sequences come from a male donor with ankylosing spondylitis or in good health (not recorded which).

The chain carries TRBV7-9 and TRBJ2-3, with D maybe TRBD2 (5 bases). Germline CDR1 SEHNR, CDR2 FQNEAQ (reference sequence). The V and J ends lost 5 bases and 9 bases respectively, with 24 bases between them. The CDR3 extends over 16 amino acids. The CDR3 spells CASSPSPTAQTGTQYF. The CDR3 DNA follows: TGTGCCAGCAGCCCTAGCCCCACAGCCCAGACTGGGACGCAGTATTTT.

This clonotype was observed a few times. The rearrangement uses TRBV7-8 and TRBJ2-1; 7 nucleotides match TRBD2. The CDR3 spans 16 residues. Germline trimming cut 2 bases from V and 2 bases from J; bases unmatched to any gene: 6. Per the germline V gene, CDR1 is SGHVS and CDR2 is FQNEAQ. The CDR3: CASSLRAGDPYNEQFF. In nucleotides, the CDR3 is TGTGCCAGCAGCTTACGGGCGGGAGATCCCTACAATGAGCAGTTCTTC.

The chain uses TRBV3-1 and TRBJ1-1, with 7 bases matching TRBD1. V shed 3 bases and J 4 bases; nucleotides not matched to a gene: 2. CDR1 is LGHDT and CDR2 is YNNKEL in the germline V gene (reference sequence). CDR3 size: 13 residues. DNA for the CDR3: TGTGCCAGCAGCCACCAGGGGGTCACTGAAGCTTTCTTT. It encodes CASSHQGVTEAFF.

The chain carries TRBV11-2 and TRBJ2-1, with D tentatively TRBD2 (6 bases). V gave up 6 bases and J gave up 7 bases, with 16 bases separating them. Germline V lookup: CDR1 SGHAT, CDR2 FQNNGV. CDR3 length: 14 amino acids. The CDR3 loop reads CASRPIGTYNEQFF. CDR3 DNA: TGTGCCAGCAGGCCAATCGGGACTTATAATGAGCAGTTCTTC.

V and J are TRBV7-9 and TRBJ2-2, with D possibly being TRBD2 (5 bases). The CDR3 sequence is 13 residues long. V lost 4 bases and J lost 13, with 16 bases in between. Germline V gene lookup returns CDR1 SEHNR and CDR2 FQNEAQ (reference sequence). In nucleotides, the CDR3 is TGTGCCAGCAGCTGGACCGGACTTAGGGCGCTGTTTTTT. Translating gives CASSWTGLRALFF.

The chain employs TRBV15 and TRBJ2-3; 9 nucleotides line up with TRBD1. In germline, CDR1 is LNHNV, CDR2 YYDKDF (reference sequence). This CDR3 contains 17 residues. With V trimmed by 0 bases and J by 5 bases, 9 bases remained unmatched. Here the CDR3 DNA reads TGTGCCACCAGCAGAGATGGGGACAGGGTTACTGGAGATACGCAGTATTTT. The encoded protein is CATSRDGDRVTGDTQYF.

The CDR3 spells CASSGTSGPETQYF. The DNA of the CDR3 is TGCGCCAGCAGCGGAACGAGCGGGCCAGAGACCCAGTACTTC. This chain joins TRBV5-1 and TRBJ2-5; tentative D call: TRBD2 (6 bases). The germline V and J ends were trimmed by 4 bases and 4 bases, with 14 bases remaining between them. The CDR3 has 14 amino acids. Germline V lookup: CDR1 SGHRS, CDR2 YFSETQ.

This clonotype has at least ten counts. The chain joins TRBV4-2 to TRBJ2-3; D is uncertain. The CDR3 runs to 16 residues. Germline CDR1 and CDR2: LGHNA and YNFKEQ. V lost 0 bases and J 3 bases, leaving 13 bases between the germline ends. CDR3 in DNA: TGTGCCAGCAGCCAAGAATGGAACTCAAATACAGATACGCAGTATTTT. Its protein product is CASSQEWNSNTDTQYF.

The chain has TRBV5-1 and TRBJ2-3; 8 bases line up with TRBD2. The germline gives CDR1 SGHRS, CDR2 YFSETQ. Trimming removed 4 bases from V and 0 bases from J; junction bases left unmatched: 7. This CDR3 spans 16 amino acids. The CDR3 region has the DNA TGCGCCAGCAGCCGACGGGGGGGTATCAGCACAGATACGCAGTATTTT. It specifies CASSRRGGISTDTQYF.

This clonotype was seen at least ten times. This CDR3 is CSGDGAPIDEQFF. Written as DNA, the CDR3 is TGCAGTGGAGACGGAGCCCCTATCGATGAGCAGTTCTTC. The chain combines TRBV20-1 with TRBJ2-1; no reliable D call. Trimming took 7 bases from V and 8 from J, leaving 18 bases between them. This CDR3 contains 13 residues. Germline V lookup: CDR1 DFQATT, CDR2 SNEGSKA (reference sequence).

The chain employs TRBV5-1 and TRBJ2-3; no reliable D call. Per the germline V gene, CDR1 is SGHRS and CDR2 is YFSETQ. The CDR3 runs to 11 residues. V gave up 8 bases and J gave up 6 bases, with 10 bases separating them. CDR3 sequence: CASTDADTQYF. Written as DNA, the CDR3 is TGCGCCAGTACCGATGCTGATACGCAGTATTTT.

Only a few counts were recorded for this clonotype. V and J are TRBV19 and TRBJ1-2, with no clear D. Germline V lookup: CDR1 LNHDA, CDR2 SQIVND (reference sequence). This CDR3 comprises 11 residues. Trimming left V 6 bases short and J 6 bases short, with 8 bases between. The CDR3 nucleotides are TGTGCCAGTAGGTTTGAGGATGGCTACACCTTC. Translation gives CASRFEDGYTF.

The sample holds a few counts of this clonotype. The chain has TRBV3-1 and TRBJ2-5; D gene unclear. From germline, CDR1 is LGHDT and CDR2 YNNKEL (reference sequence). The V and J ends lost 1 base and 2 bases respectively, with 8 bases between them. The CDR3 extends over 14 amino acids. CDR3 loop: CASSQGPTQETQYF. CDR3 DNA sequence: TGTGCCAGCAGCCAAGGCCCAACTCAAGAGACCCAGTACTTC.

V and J are TRBV20-1 and TRBJ2-3, with D perhaps being TRBD1 or TRBD2 (5 bases each). V lost 0 bases and J lost 3, with 13 bases in between. The germline V gene encodes CDR1 DFQATT and CDR2 SNEGSKA (reference sequence). The CDR3 runs to 15 residues. The CDR3 DNA follows: TGCAGTGCTAGAGATCCCCGGGGCGGAACAGATACGCAGTATTTT. Translation: CSARDPRGGTDTQYF.

The rearrangement joins TRBV29-1 to TRBJ1-1; D might be TRBD1 (5 bases). The CDR3 sequence is 16 residues long. Trimming left V 5 bases short and J 1 base short, with 20 bases between. Per germline, CDR1 SQVTM and CDR2 ANQGSEA. CDR3 coding DNA: TGCAGCGTTACGTCAGCCGGGACCTTGCGGAACACTGAAGCTTTCTTT. It translates to CSVTSAGTLRNTEAFF.

V gene TRBV10-3 combines with J gene TRBJ2-3, with D possibly being TRBD1 (5 bases). Per the germline V gene, CDR1 is ENHRY and CDR2 is SYGVKD. V lost 0 bases and J lost 1, with 8 bases in between. The CDR3 consists of 15 residues. DNA of the CDR3: TGTGCCATCAGTGAGTCGGCAGGGCGCACAGATACGCAGTATTTT. Translating it yields CAISESAGRTDTQYF.

This clonotype was seen repeatedly, ten times or more. The chain recombines TRBV20-1 with TRBJ2-1; 12 bases line up with TRBD2. V gave up 6 bases and J gave up 0 bases; unmatched junction bases: 9. Germline CDR1 is DFQATT and CDR2 is SNEGSKA (reference sequence). The CDR3 extends over 17 amino acids. In DNA, the CDR3 is TGCAGTGCCCAGACTAGCGGGGGTTCTAGCTCCTACAATGAGCAGTTCTTC. Translation: CSAQTSGGSSSYNEQFF.

This clonotype was observed a single time. In this CDR3 the conserved last residue, phenylalanine or tryptophan, is missing, so a read error is likely. The V gene is TRBV29-1, the J gene TRBJ2-3; TRBD2 agrees at 11 bases. With V trimmed by 6 bases and J by 2 bases, 4 bases remained unmatched. The germline V gene encodes CDR1 SQVTM and CDR2 ANQGSEA. The CDR3 length is 14 residues. The CDR3 loop reads CSVVLAGATDTQYI. CDR3 DNA: TGCAGCGTAGTACTAGCGGGAGCCACAGATACGCAGTATATT.

This clonotype was counted many times. The chain is built from TRBV10-3 and TRBJ1-5, with D unresolved. This CDR3 is built from 17 residues. Trimming left V 3 bases short and J 0 bases short, with 15 bases between. Looked up from germline, CDR1 is ENHRY and CDR2 is SYGVKD. CDR3 in amino acids: CAISDGGRTYSNQPQHF. CDR3 nucleotides: TGTGCCATCAGTGATGGTGGCAGGACCTATAGCAATCAGCCCCAGCATTTT.

This rearrangement joins TRBV24-1 to TRBJ2-2; no firm D call. V lost 3 bases to trimming and J lost 6 bases, with 4 bases between them. CDR3 length: 12 amino acids. Germline V gives CDR1 KGHDR, CDR2 SFDVKD. CDR3: CATSDDPGELFF. Written as DNA, the CDR3 is TGTGCCACCAGTGATGACCCCGGGGAGCTGTTTTTT.

This clonotype was observed a handful of times. The chain has TRBV7-9 and TRBJ2-7, with 12 bases matching TRBD2. Germline V gene sequence: CDR1 SEHNR, CDR2 FQNEAQ (reference sequence). The length of the CDR3 is 17 residues. Unmatched junction bases numbered 11, after V lost 6 bases and J lost 2 bases. For the CDR3, the DNA is TGTGCCAGCAGTTCTTCCGGAAGACTAGCGGGGGCCTACGAGCAGTACTTC. The encoded protein is CASSSSGRLAGAYEQYF.

This clonotype has more than one count but fewer than ten. The rearrangement links TRBV7-9 to TRBJ1-1; 7 nucleotides match TRBD1. This CDR3 region has 15 residues. Germline loops: CDR1 SEHNR, CDR2 FQNEAQ (reference sequence). The J segment lost 5 bases and the V segment lost 4 bases, leaving 10 bases of the junction unmatched. The CDR3: CASSSRQGVETEAFF. The CDR3 coding sequence is TGTGCCAGCAGCTCCAGACAGGGAGTGGAAACTGAAGCTTTCTTT.

This clonotype was counted at least ten times. The gene calls are TRBV12-3 or TRBV12-4 and TRBJ1-2; 8 bases are a match to TRBD1. The CDR3 covers 14 residues. Unmatched junction bases numbered 8, after V lost 7 bases and J lost 4 bases. The CDR3 sequence: CASNPTGAFYGYTF. DNA of the CDR3: TGTGCCAGCAACCCGACAGGGGCCTTCTATGGCTACACCTTC.

This rearrangement joins TRBV2 to TRBJ2-5; D is ambiguous. Germline CDR1 reads SNHLY; CDR2 reads FYNNEI. V was shortened by 2 bases and J by 1 base, with 8 bases between the two germline ends. The CDR3 has 14 residues. This chain's CDR3 is CASSESTTQETQYF. The DNA of the CDR3 is TGTGCCAGCAGTGAAAGCACTACCCAAGAGACCCAGTACTTC. Supplemented by reference TRBV2 and TRBJ2-5, the full variable domain reads EPEVTQTPSHQVTQMGQEVILRCVPISNHLYFYWYRQILGQKVEFLVSFYNNEISEKSEIFDDQFSVERPDGSNFTLKIRSTKLEDSAMYFCASSESTTQETQYFGPGTRLLVL.

This clonotype was counted many times. The CDR3, as DNA: TGTGCCAGCAGTGACGTGGAGGTCCGCCGGGGGTCCACAGATACGCAGTATTTT. Its translation: CASSDVEVRRGSTDTQYF. The chain links TRBV25-1 to TRBJ2-3, with D perhaps matching TRBD2 (6 bases). The V and J ends lost 3 bases and 2 bases respectively, with 21 bases between them. The CDR3 has 18 amino acids. Germline V gives CDR1 MGHDK, CDR2 SYGVNS.